The present T cell receptor beta chain was sequenced within a study of T cells in Graves' hyperthyroidism and ophthalmopathy (dated by TCRdb to between 2018 and 2020). Turning to the overall study: Peripheral blood samples were taken at the time of initial diagnosis, prior to any treatment. Thyroid tissue and blood T-cell repertoires from about six Graves' hyperthyroidism patients were also compared in the study. A discovery cohort of about a hundred patients, 43 with Graves' ophthalmopathy and 55 to 60 with stable Graves' hyperthyroidism, was used to find distinguishing TCR V-J signatures. After blood sampling, hyperthyroidism patients were treated with methimazole at a starting dose of 30 mg daily, and ophthalmopathy patients were treated with high-dose intravenous methylprednisolone. The roughly 91 discovery patients were randomly divided into training and test sets at a 7:3 ratio. TCR Vbeta CDR3 sequencing of around 130 peripheral blood samples (over 40 ophthalmopathy, 75 hyperthyroidism and around 17 progressor patients) is reported in the paper. An independent validation cohort of under 20 hyperthyroidism patients and 17 patients who later progressed to ophthalmopathy tested prospective prediction of ophthalmopathy.

There are 15 amino acids in the CDR3, from cysteine to phenylalanine inclusive. The kept DNA is CDR3 alone, 45 bases in frame from the first base. CDR1 and CDR2 (SGDLS, YYNGEE) derive from the germline V gene. At the junction V is shortened by 0 bases and J by 6 bases; bases outside the gene matches: 2. Overall results and qualifications from the work: Most expanded thyroid clonotypes (frequency above 0.001) were also found in blood, which suggests that blood repertoires may mirror thyroid immune responses. In cross-validation, a model built on a 13 V-J signature told ophthalmopathy apart from stable hyperthyroidism with 85% to 90% sensitivity and roughly 81% specificity, and in testing the same model reached 80%/75%. No statistical method was used to set the sample size in advance, and investigators knew the group allocation. In validation, progression to ophthalmopathy was predicted by the model with more than 65% sensitivity and 72% to 85% specificity, a median of roughly 6.4 months before onset.

The TCR beta CDR3 regions were amplified from RNA transcripts. The TCR CDR3 was subjected to a first round of RT-PCR using the HTBI primer set and the Qiagen OneStep RT-PCR kit. A second multiplex PCR round built the libraries, followed by size selection and purification. The libraries were sequenced on an Illumina HiSeq2000 using paired-end 100 bp reads. The authors' pipeline ran thus. SOAPnuke was used to process the raw data, throwing out any read that contained adapters or uncalled bases, had a mean Phred below 15, or lacked an exact constant-primer or identifier match. High-quality paired reads were merged with COPE v1.2.5, and unique nucleotide sequences were defined as clonotypes. MiTCR v1.1 was used to align clonotypes to the IMGT TRBV, TRBD and TRBJ reference segments. The analysis included only V-J combinations with a frequency above 0.0001, which together covered approximately 99% of the repertoires. The TCS score was defined as the ratio of F50 (clonal expansion) to E x V (chaos), calculated using BLOSUM62-based TCRdist between CDR3 peptides within each V-J. Welch's t-statistics and random forest reduced around 550 V-J features to fewer than 15, which were used in a naive Bayes classifier (R e1071). TCRdb trimmed the raw reads at Q25, called clones with MiXCR and kept productive beta chains. A single entry per CDR3 protein holds the most common genes and DNA from its merged rows. The V and J calls reflect TCRdb's pipeline rather than the authors' work. The sample has hundreds of thousands of distinct CDR3 sequences on record, about 19% of them singletons. The ten largest clonotypes hold over 15% of the sample.

Remarks on this clonotype: This clone's antigen is unknown. No base quality information exists; no much larger clone differs at one position.

Hyperthyroidism patients were aged 18 to 65 years and newly diagnosed, with disease duration of less than 2 months. The study excluded patients with uncontrolled infections, other autoimmune diseases, pregnancy or lactation. Clinical symptoms, serum thyroxine and TRAb, thyroid ultrasound, and orbital computed tomography formed the basis for the diagnoses. Blood from progressor patients was collected at the time of first diagnosis with hyperthyroidism, before any ophthalmopathy symptoms had appeared. PBMCs were isolated from around 10 ml of fresh peripheral blood by Ficoll-Paque density gradient centrifugation. Progressor patients were first diagnosed with Graves' hyperthyroidism and then developed ophthalmopathy during follow-up. Total RNA was extracted using Trizol reagent, and RNA quality was assessed on an Agilent 2100 Bioanalyzer.

Sequencing was carried out using blood. The receptor was derived from a woman aged 50 to 60 with Graves' hyperthyroidism that later progressed to Graves' ophthalmopathy. The sequence is built from TRBV9 and TRBJ1-6, and 8 junctional nucleotides match TRBD1. The nucleotide sequence is TGTGCCAGCAGCGTAGTGGGGACAGGTAATTCACCCCTCCACTTT. It specifies CASSVVGTGNSPLHF.